This T cell receptor beta chain was recovered during a study of shared clonotypes between healthy human individuals. Sequencing used immunoSEQ multiplex PCR; TCRdb keeps in-frame clones, though not all of them. This table has hundreds of thousands of clones, about four fifths appearing once. The CDR3 is 15 residues long. V lost 2 bases, J lost 3 bases, and 5 bases stayed unmatched. In germline, CDR1 is MNHNY, CDR2 SVGAGI (reference sequence). Sequencing was carried out using PBMCs. This sequence joins TRBV6-6 and TRBJ1-2; 8 positions agree with TRBD1. The sequence was obtained from a woman aged 40 to 49 in good health. Some clones in this sample may be carry-over from other donors' samples. CDR3 bases: TGTGCCAGCAGTTACAGCAGGGGGCGAGACTATGGCTACACCTTC. This translates into CASSYSRGRDYGYTF.